The 4 T cell receptor beta chains in this list originate from one sample, sequenced in a study of early T cells in non-severe SARS-CoV-2 infection. TCRdb called the 5' RACE reads again in MiXCR, with one record for every CDR3 protein. Seen here are under 60,000 distinct CDR3 sequences, roughly 13% observed once, and the top ten hold more than 8.5%. The sample consisted of whole blood. These TCRs come from an adult who was a healthcare worker with PCR-confirmed SARS-CoV-2 infection or an uninfected control (not recorded which).

This clonotype was counted many times. J is TRBJ1-2 and V is TRBV28, with D maybe TRBD1 (5 bases). Trimming shortened V by 7 bases and J by 0 bases, and 27 bases separated the two germline ends. This CDR3 has 19 residues. The germline V gene has CDR1 MDHEN and CDR2 SYDVKM. CDR3 sequence (DNA): TGTGCCAGCAAAATAGCCGGGACTTCTTCGAGCAAAACTAACTATGGCTACACCTTC. Translated, it gives CASKIAGTSSSKTNYGYTF.

This clonotype was seen at least ten times. The chain links TRBV20-1 to TRBJ1-1; no definite D call. Trimming took 3 bases from V and 7 from J, leaving 18 bases between them. The CDR3 totals 14 residues. Germline CDR1 reads DFQATT; CDR2 reads SNEGSKA (reference sequence). The CDR3 spells CSARFPTVPSEAFF. DNA of the CDR3: TGCAGTGCTAGGTTCCCCACAGTTCCCAGTGAAGCTTTCTTT.

This clonotype appeared many times. This chain links TRBV29-1 with TRBJ2-2; 12 bases agree with TRBD2. Unmatched junction bases numbered 7, after V lost 4 bases and J lost 7 bases. The CDR3 totals 15 residues. Germline assignment: CDR1 SQVTM and CDR2 ANQGSEA. The CDR3 nucleotides read TGCAGCGTTGGTCAGCTAGCGGGAGGGATCGGGGAGCTGTTTTTT. Translated, it gives CSVGQLAGGIGELFF.

V and J are TRBV5-1 and TRBJ2-2, with D maybe TRBD2 (6 bases). CDR1 and CDR2 from the germline V gene are SGHRS and YFSETQ. The CDR3 covers 13 residues. V lost 2 bases, J lost 5 bases, and 7 bases lay in between. CDR3 amino acids: CASSFRETGELFF. The CDR3 DNA follows: TGCGCCAGCAGCTTCCGGGAGACCGGGGAGCTGTTTTTT.